This T cell receptor beta chain comes out of a study of Ad26.COV2.S vaccination and SARS-CoV-2 variants. TCRdb's copy holds only in-frame clones and misses some; the assay was immunoSEQ multiplex PCR. Among 400,000 to 450,000 clones listed, around 93% were seen once. Treatment in this sample: around 19 received Ad26.COV2.S at low or high dose, single or two shots; roughly five received placebo; per-sample allocation not given. Specimens were obtained on day 63 following the first vaccine or placebo injection. Looked up from germline, CDR1 is LGHDT and CDR2 is YNNKEL (reference sequence). The CDR3 is 16 residues long. V was trimmed by 3 bases and J by 4 bases, leaving 18 bases between them.

The clonotype was recovered from a person aged 18-65 years who received the Ad26.COV2.S COVID-19 vaccine or a placebo. V usage is TRBV3-1 (or the pseudogene TRBV3-2) and J usage is TRBJ1-1, with D tentatively TRBD1 (5 bases). This specimen was peripheral blood, taken in a trial of Ad26.COV2.S vaccine versus placebo. The CDR3 DNA sequence: TGTGCCAGCAGCCATAAGCGGGGCAAAGCCGGCACTGAAGCTTTCTTT. It is translated as CASSHKRGKAGTEAFF.